This TCR beta chain was documented in a study of T cell changes during pregnancy in multiple sclerosis. Trimming took 1 base from V and 3 from J; bases not matched to a gene: 3. This CDR3 spans 14 amino acids. The germline gives CDR1 KGHSH, CDR2 LQKENI. Sequenced by immunoSEQ multiplex PCR; TCRdb stores in-frame clones only, minus some. The sample has about 49,000 clones, 85% to 90% seen once; the top ten hold approximately 4.9%. This chain uses TRBV18 with TRBJ2-7; 7 nucleotides align to TRBD2. This material consisted of peripheral blood, taken after pregnancy. The TCR comes from a female donor in good health, enrolled as a control in a pregnancy study. The CDR3: CASSPRAGDYEQYF. The CDR3, as DNA: TGTGCCAGCTCACCACGTGCGGGGGACTACGAGCAGTACTTC.